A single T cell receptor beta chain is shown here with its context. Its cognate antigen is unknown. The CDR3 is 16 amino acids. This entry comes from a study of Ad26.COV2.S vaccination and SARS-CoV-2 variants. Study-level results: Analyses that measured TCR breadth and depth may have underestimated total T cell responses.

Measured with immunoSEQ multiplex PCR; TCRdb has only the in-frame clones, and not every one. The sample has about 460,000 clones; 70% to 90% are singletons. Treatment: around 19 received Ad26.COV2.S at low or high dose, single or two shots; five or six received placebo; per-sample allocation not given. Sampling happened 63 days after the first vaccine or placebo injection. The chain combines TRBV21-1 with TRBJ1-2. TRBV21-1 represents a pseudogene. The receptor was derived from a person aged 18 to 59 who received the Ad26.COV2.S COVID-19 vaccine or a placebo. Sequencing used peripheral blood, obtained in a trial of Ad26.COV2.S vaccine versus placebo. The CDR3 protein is CASSTPRRGFHYGYTF. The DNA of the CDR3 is TGTGCCAGCAGCACCCCCCGAAGAGGGTTTCACTATGGCTACACCTTC.